One T cell receptor (beta chain) is described in this entry. The source of the sample is a study of shared clonotypes between healthy human individuals. Some clones are missing from TCRdb's copy, which holds only in-frame ones; the method was immunoSEQ multiplex PCR. The sample includes around 550,000 clones, about 96% seen only once; the top ten take roughly 0.06%. The receptor's source is a young woman in good health. Sequencing was done on a sample of naive CD4+ T cells sorted from blood. Subset given: CD45RA+ positively selected.

The CDR3 reads CASSPGQRTYEQYF. Written as DNA, the CDR3 is TGTGCCAGCAGTCCCGGACAGAGAACCTACGAGCAGTACTTC. This rearrangement joins TRBV28 to TRBJ2-7, with D perhaps TRBD1 (6 bases). Germline CDR1 is MDHEN and CDR2 is SYDVKM. This CDR3 is 14 amino acids long. The V end lost 5 bases, the J end lost 2 bases, and 13 bases lay between the germline ends.